These T cell receptor beta chains were read from a single sample in a study of blood T cells in healthy people across ages. TCRdb ran MiXCR on the 5' RACE reads and lists one entry per CDR3 protein. Of under 800,000 distinct CDR3 sequences detected, approximately 39% appear once; the ten largest clones hold 20% to 25%. The sequencing input was blood. The receptors shown here come from a woman aged 55-75 years in good health. CDR3s include the opening cysteine and the closing phenylalanine or tryptophan. D genes are given only for firm matches. Clone size is given for some rows only: seen once, a few or many times, or a class if the clone is expanded.

J: TRBJ1-2
size: .
V: TRBV27
D: .
CDR3: CASSSDRLYYGYTF
DNA: TGTGCCAGCAGTTCGGACCGTCTGTACTATGGCTACACCTTC

J: TRBJ1-4
size: few
V: TRBV7-2
D: TRBD1
CDR3: CASSPQTGDNEKLFF
DNA: TGTGCCAGCAGCCCCCAGACAGGGGATAATGAAAAACTGTTTTTT

J: TRBJ1-2
size: many
V: TRBV13
D: .
CDR3: CASSFKQDPRINYGYTF
DNA: TGTGCCAGCAGCTTTAAACAGGATCCTCGTATTAACTATGGCTACACCTTC

J: TRBJ1-5
size: .
V: TRBV6-1
D: TRBD1
CDR3: CASRSGTGGNQPQHF
DNA: TGTGCCAGCAGATCCGGGACAGGGGGCAATCAGCCCCAGCATTTT

J: TRBJ2-1
size: .
V: TRBV5-5
D: .
CDR3: CASSFGGRGGYNEQFF
DNA: TGTGCCAGCAGCTTTGGTGGCAGGGGGGGGTACAATGAGCAGTTCTTC

J: TRBJ1-1
size: .
V: TRBV27
D: TRBD1
CDR3: CASSLSRGRGDTEAFF
DNA: TGTGCCAGCAGTTTATCAAGGGGGCGCGGAGACACTGAAGCTTTCTTT

J: TRBJ1-6
size: few
V: TRBV5-1
D: .
CDR3: CASSLEVVRNSPLHF
DNA: TGCGCCAGCAGCCTGGAAGTGGTCAGGAATTCACCCCTCCACTTT

J: TRBJ2-1
size: .
V: TRBV6-2/TRBV6-3
D: TRBD2
CDR3: CASSYGGSPPPYNEQFF
DNA: TGTGCCAGCAGTTACGGCGGGAGCCCCCCTCCCTACAATGAGCAGTTCTTC

J: TRBJ1-6
size: few
V: TRBV2
D: .
CDR3: CASNPGANSPLHF
DNA: TGTGCCAGCAATCCAGGGGCCAATTCACCCCTCCACTTT

J: TRBJ2-5
size: many
V: TRBV29-1
D: TRBD2
CDR3: CSVVSLAGARETQYF
DNA: TGCAGCGTTGTCAGCCTAGCGGGAGCCAGAGAGACCCAGTACTTC

J: TRBJ2-7
size: few
V: TRBV29-1
D: TRBD1
CDR3: CSVEATGQGSYEQYF
DNA: TGCAGCGTTGAGGCGACGGGACAGGGATCCTACGAGCAGTACTTC

J: TRBJ2-7
size: .
V: TRBV18
D: TRBD1
CDR3: CASSLGRGLSSYEQYF
DNA: TGTGCCAGCTCATTAGGAAGGGGGCTGAGCTCCTACGAGCAGTACTTC

J: TRBJ2-3
size: .
V: TRBV24-1
D: TRBD2
CDR3: CATSVRESPRTDTQYF
DNA: TGTGCCACCAGTGTGCGGGAGTCCCCGCGCACAGATACGCAGTATTTT

J: TRBJ2-7
size: .
V: TRBV4-1
D: TRBD2
CDR3: CASSQDTAGAYERYF
DNA: TGCGCCAGCAGCCAAGATACAGCGGGGGCCTACGAGCGGTACTTC

J: TRBJ2-3
size: .
V: TRBV28
D: TRBD1
CDR3: CASSSVSGGTGNIDTQYF
DNA: TGTGCCAGCAGTTCTGTCAGCGGCGGGACAGGGAATATAGATACGCAGTATTTT

J: TRBJ2-5
size: many
V: TRBV7-2
D: .
CDR3: CASSLNGGLQETQYF
DNA: TGTGCCAGCAGCTTAAACGGGGGGCTCCAAGAGACCCAGTACTTC

J: TRBJ1-2
size: .
V: TRBV7-2
D: .
CDR3: CASSPSIRDSGYTF
DNA: TGTGCCAGCAGCCCGAGTATTCGGGATAGTGGCTACACCTTC

J: TRBJ2-3
size: .
V: TRBV2
D: TRBD2
CDR3: CASRGSGKGTDTQYF
DNA: TGTGCCAGCAGAGGGAGCGGGAAAGGCACAGATACGCAGTATTTT

J: TRBJ2-7
size: many
V: TRBV10-3
D: TRBD1
CDR3: CAISEQGVYEQYF
DNA: TGTGCCATCAGTGAACAGGGGGTGTACGAGCAGTACTTC

J: TRBJ1-4
size: .
V: TRBV3-1
D: .
CDR3: CASSQGSGALNNEKLFF
DNA: TGTGCCAGCAGCCAAGGGTCGGGGGCGCTTAATAATGAAAAACTGTTTTTT

J: TRBJ2-1
size: .
V: TRBV4-3
D: TRBD2
CDR3: CASSQDRRGLADRGREQFF
DNA: TGCGCCAGCAGCCAAGATAGGAGGGGACTAGCGGATAGAGGGCGTGAGCAGTTCTTT

J: TRBJ2-2
size: .
V: TRBV29-1
D: .
CDR3: CSVGLGSSHTGELFF
DNA: TGCAGCGTTGGTCTCGGGAGTTCGCACACCGGGGAGCTGTTTTTT

J: TRBJ2-3
size: .
V: TRBV6-5
D: TRBD2
CDR3: CASSYAGGGDTQYF
DNA: TGTGCCAGCAGTTACGCGGGGGGTGGCGATACGCAGTATTTT

J: TRBJ2-1
size: .
V: TRBV20-1
D: TRBD2
CDR3: CGARKRGGLGNEQFF
DNA: TGCGGTGCTAGAAAGCGGGGGGGCTTAGGCAATGAGCAGTTCTTC

J: TRBJ2-7
size: once
V: TRBV27
D: .
CDR3: CASRDFSSYEQYF
DNA: TGTGCCAGCAGAGACTTTAGCTCCTACGAGCAGTACTTC

J: TRBJ2-6
size: many
V: TRBV29-1
D: TRBD1
CDR3: CSVPGTVAGANVLTF
DNA: TGCAGCGTTCCAGGGACAGTCGCTGGGGCCAACGTCCTGACTTTC

J: TRBJ1-6
size: .
V: TRBV20-1
D: .
CDR3: CSARLPNTGSYNSTLHF
DNA: TGCAGTGCCCGTCTCCCCAATACAGGGTCCTATAATTCAACCCTCCACTTT

J: TRBJ2-1
size: .
V: TRBV7-2
D: TRBD1
CDR3: CASSFARDSEKFF
DNA: TGTGCCAGCAGCTTCGCGAGGGACAGCGAGAAGTTCTTC

J: TRBJ2-1
size: .
V: TRBV4-3
D: .
CDR3: CASSQDRSTGRFF
DNA: TGCGCCAGCAGCCAAGATCGATCGACTGGTCGGTTCTTC

J: TRBJ2-7
size: many
V: TRBV20-1
D: TRBD2
CDR3: CSASQASGLNEQYF
DNA: TGCAGTGCTAGTCAGGCTAGCGGGTTAAACGAGCAGTACTTC

J: TRBJ1-1
size: .
V: TRBV7-9
D: .
CDR3: CATIPPWTKRESEAFF
DNA: TGTGCCACCATACCACCGTGGACCAAGAGGGAGAGTGAAGCTTTCTTT

J: TRBJ1-5
size: .
V: TRBV27
D: .
CDR3: CASSFLPARGDSNQPQHF
DNA: TGTGCCAGCAGTTTCCTCCCGGCCAGGGGTGATAGCAATCAGCCCCAGCATTTT

J: TRBJ2-5
size: .
V: TRBV14
D: .
CDR3: CASSQGGTVKETPYF
DNA: TGTGCCAGCAGCCAAGGTGGGACGGTGAAAGAGACCCCGTACTTC

J: TRBJ2-1
size: .
V: TRBV27
D: TRBD1
CDR3: CASRTGWDNEQFF
DNA: TGTGCCAGCAGGACAGGGTGGGACAATGAGCAGTTCTTC

J: TRBJ2-1
size: .
V: TRBV6-5
D: .
CDR3: CASSLGTPRNEQFF
DNA: TGTGCCAGCAGCCTTGGGACACCTCGTAATGAGCAGTTCTTC

J: TRBJ2-1
size: .
V: TRBV11-2
D: TRBD2
CDR3: CASSLGTSGNGEQFF
DNA: TGTGCCAGCAGCTTAGGGACTAGCGGTAACGGGGAGCAGTTCTTC

J: TRBJ1-1
size: .
V: TRBV18
D: TRBD1
CDR3: CASSPTGTGKNTEAFF
DNA: TGTGCCAGCTCGCCCACCGGGACAGGGAAGAACACTGAAGCTTTCTTT

J: TRBJ2-3
size: few
V: TRBV24-1
D: TRBD2
CDR3: CATSGGREEADTQYF
DNA: TGTGCCACCAGTGGGGGACGGGAGGAGGCGGATACGCAGTATTTT

J: TRBJ2-7
size: .
V: TRBV3-1
D: .
CDR3: CASSTRQDNEQYF
DNA: TGTGCCAGCAGCACCCGACAGGACAATGAGCAGTACTTC

J: TRBJ1-5
size: few
V: TRBV10-1
D: TRBD1
CDR3: CASRGQGPQHF
DNA: TGCGCCAGCAGGGGACAGGGGCCCCAGCATTTT

J: TRBJ2-1
size: few
V: TRBV14
D: TRBD2
CDR3: CASSPGTSGRQFF
DNA: TGTGCCAGCAGCCCAGGGACTAGCGGGAGACAGTTCTTC

J: TRBJ2-5
size: .
V: TRBV3-1
D: TRBD2
CDR3: CASSTMGGNNEQYF
DNA: TGTGCCAGCAGCACAATGGGGGGGAACAATGAGCAGTACTTC

J: TRBJ2-1
size: once
V: TRBV20-1
D: TRBD2
CDR3: CSAHLGLAGYGEQFF
DNA: TGCAGTGCTCACTTAGGACTAGCGGGGTACGGTGAGCAGTTCTTC

J: TRBJ1-6
size: once
V: TRBV9
D: .
CDR3: CAGSVSPGSSPLHF
DNA: TGTGCCGGCAGCGTATCGCCAGGGAGTTCACCCCTCCACTTT

J: TRBJ1-2
size: .
V: TRBV7-9
D: TRBD1
CDR3: CAGSFRDRGSYGYTF
DNA: TGTGCCGGCAGCTTCCGGGACAGGGGGAGCTATGGCTACACCTTC

J: TRBJ1-5
size: .
V: TRBV3-1
D: .
CDR3: CASSPHSVVNQPQHF
DNA: TGTGCCAGCAGCCCACACTCGGTTGTGAATCAGCCCCAGCATTTT

J: TRBJ1-6
size: .
V: TRBV9
D: TRBD1
CDR3: CASSVSEQGNSPLHF
DNA: TGTGCCAGCAGCGTAAGCGAACAGGGGAATTCACCCCTCCACTTT